Shown below are 24 T cell receptor beta chains from a single sample sequenced in a study of immune evolution from preneoplasia to lung adenocarcinoma. TCRdb keeps only in-frame clones here, not all; method: immunoSEQ multiplex PCR. Of roughly 35,000 clones listed, about 73% were seen once; the top ten hold about 5.7%. Sequencing was done on a sample of FFPE invasive lung adenocarcinoma tissue. The source is a person aged 60 to 70 with lung adenocarcinoma.

J is TRBJ2-2 and V is TRBV19; no firm D call. The germline gives CDR1 LNHDA, CDR2 SQIVND (reference sequence). The CDR3 totals 14 residues. The ends were cut back, 2 bases at V and 3 bases at J, with 7 bases in the middle. In nucleotides, the CDR3 is TGTGCCAGTAGTATAAGGCCCCACACCGGGGAGCTGTTTTTT. The encoded protein is CASSIRPHTGELFF.

This clone was seen only a few times. This rearrangement joins TRBV10-1 to TRBJ1-1, with TRBD1 identical over 8 bases. CDR1 and CDR2 (germline): WNHNN, SYGVQD (reference sequence). There are 14 residues in the CDR3. V shed 5 bases and J 8 bases; nucleotides not matched to a gene: 10. For the CDR3, the DNA is TGCGCCAGCAGTCTCGGGACAGGATATGAAGAAGCTTTCTTT. Translating it yields CASSLGTGYEEAFF.

The V call is TRBV7-9, the J call TRBJ2-1; TRBD1 is a possible D gene (5 bases). Germline CDR1 is SEHNR and CDR2 is FQNEAQ (reference sequence). Trimming cost V 5 bases and J 8 bases, with 13 bases left between them. The CDR3 contains 13 residues. The CDR3 protein is CASSQDAGYEQFF. The CDR3 coding sequence is TGTGCCAGCAGCCAAGATGCAGGGTATGAGCAGTTCTTC.

V gene TRBV6-1 combines with J gene TRBJ2-1; TRBD2 is a possible D gene (5 bases). Trimming left V 5 bases short and J 7 bases short, with 6 bases between. Germline CDR1 and CDR2: MNHNS and SASEGT. CDR3 length: 11 residues. DNA for the CDR3: TGTGCCAGCAGTATAGCGAATGAGCAGTTCTTC. Its translation is CASSIANEQFF.

This clone appeared once. The chain joins TRBV6-6 to TRBJ2-7; TRBD1 aligns across 8 bases. The length of the CDR3 is 14 residues. Germline CDR1 is MNHNY and CDR2 is SVGAGI (reference sequence). The V gene end was trimmed by 6 bases and the J gene end by 0 bases; junction bases not matched to a gene: 4. For the CDR3, the DNA is TGTGCCAGCAGCAACACAGGGGGCTCCTACGAGCAGTACTTC. It codes for CASSNTGGSYEQYF.

The V call is TRBV19, the J call TRBJ2-7; maybe TRBD1 (6 bases). Per the germline V gene, CDR1 is LNHDA and CDR2 is SQIVND (reference sequence). V was clipped by 5 bases and J by 5 bases, with 16 bases between them. This CDR3 has 14 residues. The CDR3 spells CASSPLGGYNEQYF. The CDR3 region has the DNA TGTGCCAGTAGTCCCCTAGGGGGTTACAACGAGCAGTACTTC.

The chain has TRBV29-1 and TRBJ1-4; TRBD1 is a possible D gene (6 bases). V lost 5 bases and J lost 4, with 8 bases in between. Germline V gene lookup returns CDR1 SQVTM and CDR2 ANQGSEA. The CDR3 is 12 residues long. The CDR3 nucleotides are TGCAGCGTTTCGGACAGTAATGAAAAACTGTTTTTT. Translating gives CSVSDSNEKLFF. Supplemented by reference TRBV29-1 and TRBJ1-4, the full variable domain reads SAVISQKPSRDICQRGTSLTIQCQVDSQVTMMFWYRQQPGQSLTLIATANQGSEATYESGFVIDKFPISRPNLTFSTLTVSNMSPEDSSIYLCSVSDSNEKLFFGSGTQLSVL.

This rearrangement joins TRBV28 to TRBJ1-4, with 8 bases lining up with TRBD1. The germline gives CDR1 MDHEN, CDR2 SYDVKM. The CDR3 runs 14 residues. The V and J ends lost 4 bases and 7 bases, in that order; junction bases with no gene match: 5. The CDR3 protein is CASSSTGAGEKLFF. CDR3 nucleotides: TGTGCCAGCAGTTCGACAGGGGCGGGTGAAAAACTGTTTTTT.

V gene TRBV5-4 combines with J gene TRBJ1-1; D is unclear. V was cut by 4 bases and J by 4 bases, with 14 bases left in between. The CDR3 totals 14 residues. Germline loops: CDR1 SGHNT, CDR2 YYREEE (reference sequence). CDR3 in DNA: TGTGCCAGCAGCCGTTCCTGGGGAAGCACTGAAGCTTTCTTT. This gives the protein CASSRSWGSTEAFF.

This chain links TRBV5-1 with TRBJ2-2, with TRBD2 matching over 11 bases. The CDR3 has 17 residues. In germline, CDR1 is SGHRS, CDR2 YFSETQ. Trimming took 4 bases from V and 1 from J; bases not matched to a gene: 6. The CDR3 DNA is TGCGCCAGCAGCCCTTCTACTAGCGGGAGGAACACCGGGGAGCTGTTTTTT. It encodes CASSPSTSGRNTGELFF.

The chain carries TRBV6-5 and TRBJ1-2; 8 bases line up with TRBD1. The CDR3 runs to 16 residues. J lost 4 bases, V lost 4 bases, and 11 bases had no gene match. Germline assignment: CDR1 MNHEY and CDR2 SVGAGI. For the CDR3, the DNA is TGTGCCAGCAGTTGGGACAGGCAGGAGGGGGGCTATGGCTACACCTTC. Protein product: CASSWDRQEGGYGYTF.

The V gene is TRBV6-5, the J gene TRBJ2-7; 11 nucleotides match TRBD2. The CDR3 is made up of 15 amino acids. Germline CDR1 reads MNHEY; CDR2 reads SVGAGI. V was pared by 6 bases and J by 2 bases, with 6 bases of the junction left unmatched. This chain's CDR3 is CASSAASGRTYEQYF. CDR3 bases: TGTGCCAGCAGCGCCGCTAGCGGGAGGACCTACGAGCAGTACTTC.

This clone was seen a single time. The rearrangement uses TRBV10-2 and TRBJ1-2, with D perhaps TRBD1 (5 bases). CDR1 is WSHSY and CDR2 is SAAADI in the germline V gene. V dropped 8 bases and J dropped 5 bases, with 15 bases sitting between them. The CDR3 has 13 amino acids. The CDR3 coding sequence is TGCGCCAGCGTCGGGGCCGGTCGGTATGGCTACACCTTC. Protein product: CASVGAGRYGYTF.

This chain joins TRBV5-4 and TRBJ1-2; D gene uncertain. Germline assignment: CDR1 SGHNT and CDR2 YYREEE (reference sequence). This CDR3 spans 14 amino acids. The V end was cut by 0 bases, the J end by 8 bases, with 14 bases between. The CDR3 here is CASSLANSFGGYTF. Written as DNA, the CDR3 is TGTGCCAGCAGCTTGGCCAACTCTTTCGGGGGCTACACCTTC.

The gene calls are TRBV19 and TRBJ1-5; D remains unclear. The germline V gene has CDR1 LNHDA and CDR2 SQIVND (reference sequence). The ends were cut back, 4 bases at V and 1 base at J, with 8 bases in the middle. CDR3 length: 14 amino acids. CDR3 amino acids: CASSKYRSNQPQHF. The CDR3 region has the DNA TGTGCCAGTAGTAAATACAGAAGCAATCAGCCCCAGCATTTT.

The CDR3 spells CASRRQGYEQYF. Here the CDR3 DNA reads TGTGCCAGCAGGAGACAGGGTTACGAGCAGTACTTC. The rearrangement links TRBV2 to TRBJ2-7, with 7 positions matching TRBD1. V shed 6 bases, J shed 4 bases, and the junction held 3 bases outside the gene matches. CDR1 SNHLY and CDR2 FYNNEI come from the germline V gene. This CDR3 is 12 amino acids long.

The gene calls are TRBV19 and TRBJ1-5; D call uncertain. The J call is doubtful: the DNA matches TRBJ2-3 better. This CDR3 is built from 15 residues. Per the germline V gene, CDR1 is LNHDA and CDR2 is SQIVND (reference sequence). CDR3 amino acids: CASNLQSLSNQPQYF. The DNA of the CDR3 is TGTGCCAGTAACCTACAGTCCCTTAGCAATCAGCCCCAGTATTTT.

The CDR3 region has the DNA TGTGCCAGCAGCAAACAGGGTTACGAGCAGTACTTC. It specifies CASSKQGYEQYF. The rearrangement uses TRBV6-1 and TRBJ2-7; perhaps TRBD1 as D (6 bases). The CDR3 covers 12 residues. From germline, CDR1 is MNHNS and CDR2 SASEGT. Trimming removed 6 bases from V and 4 bases from J, with 10 bases in between.

Regarding this clone: Given a much more abundant clone one base away, this may be a read error. The sample has other DNA sequences that encode this CDR3 too. V gene TRBV6-6 combines with J gene TRBJ2-5; the match to TRBD1 covers 8 bases. The V gene's germline CDR1 is MNHNY and CDR2 SVGAGI (reference sequence). V lost 7 bases to trimming and J lost 8 bases; unmatched junction nucleotides: 18. The CDR3 covers 16 residues. The CDR3 region has the DNA TGTGCCAGCACCCCGAGAGGAACAGGGGGAGGCGAAACCCAGTACTTC. Amino acid sequence: CASTPRGTGGGETQYF.

A single count supports this clone. Just one base apart from a much larger clone, this may be a read error. The same CDR3 also results from other DNA sequences found in this sample. The chain carries TRBV7-3 and TRBJ2-3, with 9 nucleotides matching TRBD2. With 4 bases clipped from V and 3 bases from J, the junction kept 8 bases outside the gene matches. The germline V gene encodes CDR1 SGHTA and CDR2 FQGTGA. This CDR3 has 16 residues. CDR3 amino acids: CASSSGTSRDTDTQYF. DNA for the CDR3: TGTGCCAGCAGCTCTGGGACTAGCCGAGATACAGATACGCAGTATTTT.

The chain has TRBV5-1 and TRBJ2-1, with TRBD2 matching over 8 bases. The CDR3 extends over 16 amino acids. Germline V gene data show CDR1 as SGHRS and CDR2 as YFSETQ. J was trimmed by 7 bases and V by 4 bases; bases with no gene match: 13. In DNA form, the CDR3 reads TGCGCCAGCAGCCCCAGCGGGGGTGGCCGCTCAAATGAGCAGTTCTTC. This sequence encodes CASSPSGGGRSNEQFF.

CDR3 sequence reads: CASSYSPAESDTQYF. The CDR3 DNA sequence: TGTGCCAGCAGCTATTCACCGGCCGAGTCGGATACGCAGTATTTT. V gene TRBV7-3 combines with J gene TRBJ2-3; unclear D gene. Between the trimmed V and J ends, which lost 4 bases and 6 bases, there was a span of 17 bases. This CDR3 contains 15 residues. In germline, CDR1 is SGHTA, CDR2 FQGTGA. Using reference TRBV7-3 and TRBJ2-3 for the parts outside the CDR3, the full variable domain is GAGVSQTPSNKVTEKGKYVELRCDPISGHTALYWYRQSLGQGPEFLIYFQGTGAADDSGLPNDRFFAVRPEGSVSTLKIQRTERGDSAVYLCASSYSPAESDTQYFGPGTRLTVL.

CDR3 DNA sequence: TGTGCCAGCTCACCGGGACGGTGGTCAGAAAAACTGTTTTTT. Residues: CASSPGRWSEKLFF. The chain is built from TRBV18 and TRBJ1-4, with D perhaps matching TRBD1 (5 bases). The CDR3 is 14 amino acids. Trimming cost V 3 bases and J 8 bases, with 13 bases left between them. From germline, CDR1 is KGHSH and CDR2 LQKENI.

The V call is TRBV28, the J call TRBJ2-2; 9 bases are a match to TRBD2. CDR3 length equals 15 residues. CDR1 is MDHEN and CDR2 is SYDVKM in the germline V gene. V lost 2 bases, J lost 6 bases, and 4 bases stayed unmatched. The chain's CDR3 is CASSLAGGHAGELFF. The CDR3 DNA is TGTGCCAGCAGTTTAGCGGGAGGGCACGCCGGGGAGCTGTTTTTT.